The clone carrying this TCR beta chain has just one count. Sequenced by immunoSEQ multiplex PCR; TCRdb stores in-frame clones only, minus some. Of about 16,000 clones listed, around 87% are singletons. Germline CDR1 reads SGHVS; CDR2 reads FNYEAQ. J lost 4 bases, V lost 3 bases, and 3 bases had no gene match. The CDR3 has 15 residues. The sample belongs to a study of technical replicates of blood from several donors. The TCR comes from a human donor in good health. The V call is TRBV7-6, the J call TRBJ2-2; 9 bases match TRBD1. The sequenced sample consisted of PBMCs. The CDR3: CASSLGQGGTGELFF. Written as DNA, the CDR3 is TGTGCCAGCAGCTTGGGACAGGGTGGCACCGGGGAGCTGTTTTTT. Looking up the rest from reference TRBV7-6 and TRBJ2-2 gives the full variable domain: GAGVSQSPRYKVTKRGQDVALRCDPISGHVSLYWYRQALGQGPEFLTYFNYEAQQDKSGLPNDRFSAERPEGSISTLTIQRTEQRDSAMYRCASSLGQGGTGELFFGEGSRLTVL.